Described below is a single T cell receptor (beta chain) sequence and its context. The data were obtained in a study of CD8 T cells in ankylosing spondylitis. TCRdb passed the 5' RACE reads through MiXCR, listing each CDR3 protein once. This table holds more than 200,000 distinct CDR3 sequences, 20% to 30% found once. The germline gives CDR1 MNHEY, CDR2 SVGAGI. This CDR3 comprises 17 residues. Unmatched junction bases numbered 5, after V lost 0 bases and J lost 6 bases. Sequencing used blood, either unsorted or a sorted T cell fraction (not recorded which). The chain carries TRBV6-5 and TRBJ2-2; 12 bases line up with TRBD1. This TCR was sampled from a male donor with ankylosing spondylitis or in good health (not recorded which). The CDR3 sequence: CASSYSRGQGAAGELFF. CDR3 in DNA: TGTGCCAGCAGTTACTCGAGGGGACAGGGGGCGGCCGGGGAGCTGTTTTTT.